This TCR beta chain was captured in a study of blood T cell repertoires in COVID-19. Across the whole study: From T cells, B-cell-depleted T cells, or PBMCs came the material, which was cDNA or gDNA.

From germline, CDR1 is LNHNV and CDR2 YYDKDF (reference sequence). The CDR3 runs 15 residues. Unmatched junction bases numbered 4, after V lost 5 bases and J lost 0 bases. Per the original data handling: Nucleated cell counts were estimated from reference gene primer amplification. Measured with immunoSEQ multiplex PCR; TCRdb has only the in-frame clones, and not every one. The DNA was the basis for D and trimming; V, J and clone size are from that table. Here the sample spans approximately 5,000 clones, about 80% being singletons. The clonotype comes from a man aged 65 to 85 with active COVID-19. Sequencing was done on a sample of peripheral blood. The rearrangement links TRBV15 to TRBJ1-3, with 7 nucleotides matching TRBD1. The chain's CDR3 is CATSEGTDSGNTIYF. The DNA for the CDR3 is TGTGCCACCAGCGAAGGGACAGACTCTGGAAACACCATATATTTT.